The present T cell receptor beta chain was sequenced within a study of blood T cell repertoires in COVID-19. CDR1 is MDHEN and CDR2 is SYDVKM in the germline V gene. J was trimmed by 3 bases and V by 2 bases; bases with no gene match: 7. The CDR3 runs 16 residues. Using immunoSEQ multiplex PCR, the repertoire was profiled, and TCRdb retains in-frame clones only, with some absent. The sample carries roughly 80,000 clones, over 80% recorded once. The TCR comes from a human donor in a cohort sampled during active COVID-19. The chain uses TRBV28 and TRBJ2-3, with 8 positions matching TRBD1. The sample was peripheral blood. The CDR3 is CASSLKKDRVTDTQYF. The CDR3 DNA reads TGTGCCAGCAGTTTAAAAAAGGACAGGGTAACAGATACGCAGTATTTT.